This T cell receptor (beta chain) emerged from a study of T cell repertoires in cytomegalovirus infection. Study-wide context: Public signatures in TCR beta pointed to CMV infection and matching HLA type.

A word on this clonotype: Its antigen is undetermined.

The V gene's germline CDR1 is MNHEY and CDR2 SMNVEV (reference sequence). The V and J ends lost 4 bases and 5 bases, in that order; junction bases with no gene match: 4. The CDR3 totals 15 residues. TCRdb re-analysed the reads in MiXCR, keeping a single row per CDR3 protein. The table shows some 590,000 distinct CDR3 sequences, with 40% occurring only once. The clonotype comes from a human donor in good health (CMV status not recorded). Some clones in this sample may be carry-over from other donors' samples. The chain uses TRBV27 and TRBJ2-7; 14 bases fit TRBD2. This sample comprised cultured PBMCs, obtained from culture after CMV antigen stimulation. The CDR3 DNA reads TGTGCCAGCAGTTCGACTAGCGGGAGGGTCCACGAGCAGTACTTC. Amino acids: CASSSTSGRVHEQYF.